This T cell receptor beta chain originates from a study of identical twins. Study observations and caveats: While abundant cord blood beta clonotypes carried fewer insertions, memory repertoires showed no such pattern. Alpha sequences out of frame and shared by twins had excess low generation probability.

About this clonotype: Its specificity is not known.

Addition of a universal primer site occurred through template switching, and cDNA carried unique molecular identifiers. MiXCR, applied by TCRdb to the 5' RACE reads, yields one record per CDR3 protein. Here the sample spans 1.5 million to 2 million distinct CDR3 sequences, under 35% being singletons. The CDR3 runs 14 residues. The germline V gene has CDR1 DFQATT and CDR2 SNEGSKA (reference sequence). V lost 3 bases to trimming and J lost 1 base, with 12 bases between them. Healthy Caucasian donors formed the entire cohort. The chain recombines TRBV20-1 with TRBJ1-1, with D perhaps TRBD1 (5 bases). The receptor comes from a newborn girl in good health. Sample: cord blood. CDR3 region: CSASQVRGNTEAFF. For the CDR3, the DNA is TGCAGTGCTAGCCAGGTGAGGGGGAACACTGAAGCTTTCTTT.